The present TCR beta chain was sequenced within a study of blood T cell repertoires in COVID-19. At the level of the study: The United States, Italy and Spain supplied acute and convalescent COVID-19 samples. PBMCs, B-cell-depleted T cells, or T cells were the source of the cDNA or gDNA that made up the material.

Germline V lookup: CDR1 KGHSH, CDR2 LQKENI. This CDR3 is built from 14 residues. Between the trimmed V and J ends, which lost 0 bases and 4 bases, there was a span of 9 bases. Original processing notes: Amplified reference gene primers provided the basis for estimating nucleated cell counts. TCRdb's copy holds only in-frame clones and misses some; the assay was immunoSEQ multiplex PCR. From that table come the V and J calls and clone size; the DNA was used to work out D and trimming. Of more than 110,000 clones listed, about 90% were seen once; the top ten hold 11%. This sequence was found in a woman older than 75 with acute or convalescent COVID-19. Material: peripheral blood. V and J are TRBV18 and TRBJ2-5; no reliable D call. The CDR3 spells CASSPPAPPETQYF. CDR3 in DNA: TGTGCCAGCTCACCACCAGCACCCCCAGAGACCCAGTACTTC. The complete variable domain, with remaining parts taken from reference TRBV18 and TRBJ2-5, reads NAGVMQNPRHLVRRRGQEARLRCSPMKGHSHVYWYRQLPEEGLKFMVYLQKENIIDESGMPKERFSAEFPKEGPSILRIQQVVRGDSAAYFCASSPPAPPETQYFGPGTRLLVL.